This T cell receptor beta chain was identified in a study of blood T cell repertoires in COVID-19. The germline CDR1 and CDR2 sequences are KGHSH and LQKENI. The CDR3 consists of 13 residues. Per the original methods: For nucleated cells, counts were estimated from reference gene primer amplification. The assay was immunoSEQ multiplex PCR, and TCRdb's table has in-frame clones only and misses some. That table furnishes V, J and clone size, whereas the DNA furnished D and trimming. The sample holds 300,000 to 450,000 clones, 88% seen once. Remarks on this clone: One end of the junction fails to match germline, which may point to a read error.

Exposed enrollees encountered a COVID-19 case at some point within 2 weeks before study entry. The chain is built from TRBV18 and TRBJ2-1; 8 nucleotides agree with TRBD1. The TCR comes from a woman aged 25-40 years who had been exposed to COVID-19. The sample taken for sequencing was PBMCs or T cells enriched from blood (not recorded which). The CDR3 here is CASSPGIDRGLIF. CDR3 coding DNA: TGTGCCAGCTCACCGGGAATTGACAGGGGCTTAATCTTC.